This TCR beta chain was sequenced for a study of cytomegalovirus exposure and HLA in healthy donors. Overall study results and limits: Presence/absence analyses rested on an assumption that sequencing depth was roughly uniform across donors. Sequencing likely caused a cluster of highly shared sequence variants. Productive rates of about 87% or about 30% were seen for most TCR beta V segments in an earlier analysis.

Germline CDR1 SGHTA, CDR2 FQGNSA. This CDR3 is 15 amino acids long. The V and J ends lost 5 bases and 4 bases, in that order; junction bases with no gene match: 9. The PCR was carried out with 60 Vbeta primers and 13 Jbeta primers. The assay was immunoSEQ multiplex PCR, and TCRdb's table has in-frame clones only and misses some. The sample shows fewer than 200,000 clones, approximately 81% of them seen only once. Note on this clone: Its cognate antigen is unknown.

This TCR was recovered from a man younger than 45 in good health and CMV-seropositive. The gene calls are TRBV7-2 and TRBJ1-2, with 8 bases lining up with TRBD1. Sequencing was carried out using PBMCs. The CDR3 loop is CASSHRQGSGYGYTF. The CDR3 bases are TGTGCCAGCAGCCACCGACAGGGGTCGGGCTATGGCTACACCTTC.